One sample yielded the 8 T cell receptor beta chains listed below, sequenced in a study of blood T cells in healthy people across ages. Through a sample-barcoded 5' primer and a J-beta primer mix, a second PCR was run for roughly 6 to 11 cycles. TCRdb processed the 5' RACE reads anew with MiXCR; each CDR3 protein has one entry. The sample lists approximately 670,000 distinct CDR3 sequences, over 40% occurring once. The sample consisted of blood. These receptors came from a man at least 80 years old in good health.

This chain joins TRBV9 and TRBJ2-1, with 7 bases matching TRBD2. Germline V gene lookup returns CDR1 SGDLS and CDR2 YYNGEE. Losses at the gene ends were 5 bases for V and 5 bases for J; bases not matched to a gene: 13. The CDR3 spans 16 residues. For the CDR3, the DNA is TGTGCCAGCAGTCCTTTCTCCGGGACTACCAACAATGAGCAGTTCTTC. It specifies CASSPFSGTTNNEQFF.

The chain carries TRBV6-5 and TRBJ2-1, with TRBD1 matching over 7 bases. CDR1 is MNHEY and CDR2 is SVGAGI in the germline V gene. The CDR3 has 15 residues. With 6 bases clipped from V and 6 bases from J, the junction kept 11 bases outside the gene matches. CDR3 nucleotides: TGTGCCAGCAGACCTCACAGGGGTGGGAGCAATGAGCAGTTCTTC. Its protein is CASRPHRGGSNEQFF.

The rearrangement links TRBV7-2 to TRBJ2-5, with D possibly being TRBD1 (6 bases). The DNA matches TRBJ2-7 better at its end, which makes the J call doubtful. CDR3 length: 14 residues. CDR1 and CDR2 from the germline V gene are SGHTA and FQGNSA. The CDR3 loop reads CASSFGQPLYEQYF. The CDR3 coding sequence is TGTGCCAGCAGCTTCGGACAGCCTCTCTACGAGCAGTACTTC.

This clonotype was observed a handful of times. The chain links TRBV7-9 to TRBJ2-2; tentative D call: TRBD1 (5 bases). This CDR3 region has 15 residues. The V end lost 8 bases, the J end lost 5 bases, and 18 bases lay between the germline ends. From germline, CDR1 is SEHNR and CDR2 FQNEAQ (reference sequence). The CDR3 DNA is TGTGCCAGCTACCTTCAAGGGGTTCAAACCGGGGAGCTGTTTTTT. It yields the protein CASYLQGVQTGELFF.

This clonotype was counted only a few times. This chain joins TRBV4-3 and TRBJ1-5; 9 bases fit TRBD1. CDR3 length: 15 residues. Trimming at V came to 2 bases and at J to 5 bases, leaving 4 bases not matched to a gene. The germline V gene has CDR1 LGHNA and CDR2 YSLEER. In DNA form, the CDR3 reads TGCGCCAGCAGCCAACAGACAGGGGGTGATCAGCCCCAGCATTTT. The encoded protein is CASSQQTGGDQPQHF.

In this sample, this clonotype turned up a few times. This chain joins TRBV29-1 and TRBJ1-2, with 9 bases that match TRBD1. The CDR3 has 13 residues. Germline values: CDR1 SQVTM, CDR2 ANQGSEA. CDR3 in DNA: TGCAGTTCAAAAAAGACAGGGGGGACTGGCTACACCTTC. This translates into CSSKKTGGTGYTF.

V and J are TRBV28 and TRBJ2-1; 14 bases map to TRBD2. The CDR3 spans 16 residues. Germline V gene data show CDR1 as MDHEN and CDR2 as SYDVKM. V lost 4 bases to trimming and J lost 7 bases; unmatched junction nucleotides: 6. Here the CDR3 reads CASSSGLAGGFNEQFF. The CDR3 coding sequence is TGTGCCAGCAGTTCCGGACTAGCGGGAGGATTTAATGAGCAGTTCTTC.

The sample holds many counts of this clonotype. The chain joins TRBV12-3 or TRBV12-4 to TRBJ2-5, with D perhaps matching TRBD1 or TRBD2 (5 bases each). Trimming cost V 3 bases and J 2 bases, with 13 bases left between them. The CDR3 has 15 amino acids. The CDR3 nucleotides read TGTGCCAGCAGTTTCGAGAGGGGTGGACAAGAGACCCAGTACTTC. This translates into CASSFERGGQETQYF.